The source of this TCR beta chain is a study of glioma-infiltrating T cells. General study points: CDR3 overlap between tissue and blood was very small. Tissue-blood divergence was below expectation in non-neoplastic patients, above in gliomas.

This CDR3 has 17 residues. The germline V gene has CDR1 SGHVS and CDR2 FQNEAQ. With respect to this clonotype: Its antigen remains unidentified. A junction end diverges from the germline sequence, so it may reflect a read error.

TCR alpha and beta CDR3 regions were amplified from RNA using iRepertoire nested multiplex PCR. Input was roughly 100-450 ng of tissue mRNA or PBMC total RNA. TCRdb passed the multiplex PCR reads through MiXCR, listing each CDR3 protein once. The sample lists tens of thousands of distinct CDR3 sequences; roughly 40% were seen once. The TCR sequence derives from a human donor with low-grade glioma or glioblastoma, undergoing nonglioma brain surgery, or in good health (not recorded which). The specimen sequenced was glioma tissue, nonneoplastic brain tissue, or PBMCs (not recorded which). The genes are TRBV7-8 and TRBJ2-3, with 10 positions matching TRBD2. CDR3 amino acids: CASSLALAGGNTNTQYF. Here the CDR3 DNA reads TGTGCCAGCAGCTTAGCGTTAGCGGGGGGAAACACAAATACGCAGTATTTT.